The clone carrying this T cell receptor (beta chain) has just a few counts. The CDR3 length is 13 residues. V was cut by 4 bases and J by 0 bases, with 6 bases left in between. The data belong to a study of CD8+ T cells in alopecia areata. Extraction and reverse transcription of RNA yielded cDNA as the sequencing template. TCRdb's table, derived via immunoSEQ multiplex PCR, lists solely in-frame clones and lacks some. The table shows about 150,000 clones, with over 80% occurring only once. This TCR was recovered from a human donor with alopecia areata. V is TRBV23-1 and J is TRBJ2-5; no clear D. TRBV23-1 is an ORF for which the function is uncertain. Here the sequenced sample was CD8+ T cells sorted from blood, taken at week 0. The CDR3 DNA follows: TGCGCCAGCAGTCCCCCAGACCAAGAGACCCAGTACTTC. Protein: CASSPPDQETQYF.